These 23 T cell receptor beta chains were all obtained from the same sample, sequenced in a study of beta chain features in type 1 diabetes. The whole isolated RNA underwent reverse transcription, so sequencing captured expressed TCRB transcripts. Assay: immunoSEQ multiplex PCR; the TCRdb copy retains only in-frame clones and omits some. The sample lists roughly 370,000 clones; roughly 14% were seen once. The sample taken for sequencing was naive CD4+ T cells from blood. The receptors here all came from a man under 40 in good health.

V and J are TRBV6-6 and TRBJ2-1; D is possibly TRBD1 (6 bases). V dropped 0 bases and J dropped 4 bases, with 10 bases sitting between them. This CDR3 is built from 15 residues. The germline V gene has CDR1 MNHNY and CDR2 SVGAGI (reference sequence). CDR3 DNA sequence: TGTGCCAGCAGTTACTCCTGGACAGTATACAATGAGCAGTTCTTC. This translates into CASSYSWTVYNEQFF.

This clone was seen more than once but under ten times. V is TRBV7-2 and J is TRBJ2-1; D is undetermined. The CDR3 runs to 14 residues. Per the germline V gene, CDR1 is SGHTA and CDR2 is FQGNSA. V was cut by 1 base and J by 10 bases, with 14 bases left in between. The chain's CDR3 is CASSLVGSPTEQFF. The CDR3 DNA reads as TGTGCCAGCAGCTTAGTGGGCTCGCCTACCGAGCAGTTCTTC.

V and J are TRBV5-4 and TRBJ1-2; D is uncertain. CDR3 length: 14 amino acids. The V end was cut by 1 base, the J end by 4 bases, with 11 bases between. Germline assignment: CDR1 SGHNT and CDR2 YYREEE (reference sequence). CDR3 loop: CASSLSGLGYGYTF. The CDR3 DNA sequence: TGTGCCAGCAGCTTGTCCGGGTTGGGCTATGGCTACACCTTC.

This clone was picked up a small number of times. The V call is TRBV5-1, the J call TRBJ2-3, with 12 nucleotides matching TRBD2. Germline CDR1 reads SGHRS; CDR2 reads YFSETQ. With 4 bases clipped from V and 4 bases from J, the junction kept 4 bases outside the gene matches. CDR3 length: 15 residues. CDR3 nucleotides: TGCGCCAGCAGCCCTCTAGCGGGAGGGGCAGATACGCAGTATTTT. Protein product: CASSPLAGGADTQYF.

The chain recombines TRBV21-1 with TRBJ2-7; the table calls TRBD2, which could not be checked here. TRBV21-1 is a pseudogene segment. There are 20 residues in the CDR3. CDR3 sequence (DNA): TGTGCCAGCAGCCGGACAAAGGCTGGGACTAGCGGGAGTTTAAGCTACGAGCAGTACGTC. Amino acids: CASSRTKAGTSGSLSYEQYV.

The rearrangement uses TRBV4-3 and TRBJ2-7; possible D gene TRBD1, 5 bases. The V and J ends lost 3 bases and 4 bases respectively, with 16 bases between them. The CDR3 runs to 15 residues. Germline lookup yields CDR1 LGHNA and CDR2 YSLEER. The CDR3 DNA reads as TGCGCCAGCAGCCACACCAGGGCGGTAACTTACGAGCAGTACTTC. This encodes CASSHTRAVTYEQYF.

The J gene is TRBJ1-1, the V gene TRBV6-5; 9 nucleotides match TRBD1. Per the germline V gene, CDR1 is MNHEY and CDR2 is SVGAGI. The V segment lost 5 bases and the J segment 5 bases; nucleotides outside the gene matches: 6. The CDR3 is made up of 14 amino acids. CDR3 in amino acids: CASSDGQGITEAFF. For the CDR3, the DNA is TGTGCCAGCAGTGACGGACAGGGGATTACTGAAGCTTTCTTT.

This clone has just a few counts. The chain joins TRBV7-9 to TRBJ2-2; 8 bases align to TRBD2. V shed 4 bases, J shed 5 bases, and the junction held 6 bases outside the gene matches. This CDR3 has 15 residues. The germline CDR1 and CDR2 sequences are SEHNR and FQNEAQ (reference sequence). CDR3 sequence reads: CASSSGGGQTGELFF. The CDR3 region has the DNA TGTGCCAGCAGCTCCGGCGGGGGGCAGACCGGGGAGCTGTTTTTT.

The chain carries TRBV30 and TRBJ1-5; 7 bases fit TRBD1. With 4 bases clipped from V and 1 base from J, the junction kept 1 base outside the gene matches. The CDR3 spans 13 residues. Looked up from germline, CDR1 is GTSNPN and CDR2 is SVGIG (reference sequence). The CDR3 DNA sequence: TGTGCCTGGAAACAGGGGAGCAATCAGCCCCAGCATTTT. This encodes CAWKQGSNQPQHF.

J is TRBJ1-1 and V is TRBV5-4, with D maybe TRBD1 (5 bases). The germline gives CDR1 SGHNT, CDR2 YYREEE (reference sequence). Between the trimmed V and J ends, which lost 0 bases and 6 bases, there was a span of 18 bases. The CDR3 totals 16 residues. The CDR3 protein is CASSLGAGSDSSEAFF. As DNA, the CDR3 is TGTGCCAGCAGCTTGGGGGCAGGGTCGGACTCGTCTGAAGCTTTCTTT.

This clone has a handful of counts. The V and J genes are TRBV4-3 and TRBJ1-1; the D gene is possibly TRBD1 (5 bases). Trimming pared 0 bases from V and 2 bases from J, leaving 10 bases between. Germline V gene data show CDR1 as LGHNA and CDR2 as YSLEER. This CDR3 is 15 amino acids long. The CDR3, as DNA: TGCGCCAGCAGCCAAGATTTTAGGGGAAACACTGAAGCTTTCTTT. It codes for CASSQDFRGNTEAFF.

This chain joins TRBV30 and TRBJ2-1; D might be TRBD1 (5 bases). V was shortened by 3 bases and J by 7 bases, with 16 bases between the two germline ends. The CDR3 totals 14 residues. CDR1 is GTSNPN and CDR2 is SVGIG in the germline V gene (reference sequence). The CDR3 loop is CAWSAHTQGNEQFF. CDR3 DNA sequence: TGTGCCTGGAGCGCACATACCCAGGGTAATGAGCAGTTCTTC.

This clone has more than one count but fewer than ten. The rearrangement links TRBV29-1 to TRBJ2-2; 9 bases line up with TRBD1. This CDR3 has 16 amino acids. Germline trimming cut 3 bases from V and 3 bases from J; bases unmatched to any gene: 8. Per the germline V gene, CDR1 is SQVTM and CDR2 is ANQGSEA. The CDR3 bases are TGCAGCGTTGAGTGGAGGACAGGGGTGTACACCGGGGAGCTGTTTTTT. Its protein is CSVEWRTGVYTGELFF.

V gene TRBV29-1 combines with J gene TRBJ2-7; 7 bases are shared with TRBD2. The ends lost 5 bases at V and 0 bases at J; junction bases unmatched: 7. There are 14 residues in the CDR3. Germline assignment: CDR1 SQVTM and CDR2 ANQGSEA. The CDR3, as DNA: TGCAGCGTTAGGGGAGGGTCCGTCTCCTACGAGCAGTACTTC. Translated, it gives CSVRGGSVSYEQYF.

CDR3 sequence: CASSLRTSGRTDTQYF. As DNA, the CDR3 is TGTGCCAGCAGCTTAAGGACTAGCGGGCGAACAGATACGCAGTATTTT. V usage is TRBV5-4 and J usage is TRBJ2-3, with 11 bases matching TRBD2. The V and J ends lost 2 bases and 3 bases, in that order; junction bases with no gene match: 5. CDR1 is SGHNT, CDR2 YYREEE, per germline (reference sequence). The CDR3 consists of 16 residues.

This clone appeared a few times. The chain couples TRBV7-9 to TRBJ1-1; TRBD1 is a possible D gene (5 bases). The germline CDR1 and CDR2 sequences are SEHNR and FQNEAQ (reference sequence). The CDR3 has 14 residues. Trimming removed 5 bases at V and 0 bases at J, with 10 bases between. CDR3 sequence: CASSLGRLNTEAFF. The CDR3 DNA sequence: TGTGCCAGCAGCCTGGGACGGTTGAACACTGAAGCTTTCTTT.

The chain has TRBV4-3 and TRBJ2-6, with D possibly being TRBD1 (5 bases). The CDR3 spans 16 residues. Trimming pared 0 bases from V and 4 bases from J, leaving 10 bases between. From germline, CDR1 is LGHNA and CDR2 YSLEER. The CDR3 bases are TGCGCCAGCAGCCAAGATATCAGGGTAGGGGCCAACGTCCTGACTTTC. It is translated as CASSQDIRVGANVLTF.

The chain joins TRBV2 to TRBJ1-6; a weak D match, TRBD1 (5 bases). Germline V gives CDR1 SNHLY, CDR2 FYNNEI. V lost 5 bases and J lost 12, with 11 bases in between. This CDR3 is built from 12 residues. The CDR3 DNA reads TGTGCCAGCAGTCGGGACCCCGGACCCCTCCACTTT. It specifies CASSRDPGPLHF.

This clone was counted between two and nine times. The rearrangement uses TRBV5-1 and TRBJ1-6; 9 bases are a match to TRBD1. The V gene's germline CDR1 is SGHRS and CDR2 YFSETQ. V gave up 3 bases and J gave up 9 bases; unmatched junction bases: 10. This CDR3 has 16 amino acids. The CDR3 DNA reads TGCGCCAGCAGCTCCAGGACAGGGGTATCGGGTTCACCCCTCCACTTT. Residues: CASSSRTGVSGSPLHF.

To note about this clone: The sample carries other DNA sequences with the same CDR3. The V and J genes are TRBV9 and TRBJ2-3, with TRBD2 as a possible D gene (5 bases). V gave up 0 bases and J gave up 6 bases, with 11 bases separating them. This CDR3 has 14 amino acids. Germline CDR1 reads SGDLS; CDR2 reads YYNGEE. The CDR3 loop reads CASSVGLASDTQYF. The CDR3 coding sequence is TGTGCCAGCAGCGTAGGGCTAGCTTCGGATACGCAGTATTTT.

CDR3 nucleotide sequence: TGTGCCAGCAGCTTGGCAGGGGAAGGGTATGGCTACACCTTC. This encodes CASSLAGEGYGYTF. The gene calls are TRBV5-4 and TRBJ1-2; TRBD1 is a possible D gene (6 bases). The V end was cut by 0 bases, the J end by 5 bases, with 11 bases between. Germline loops: CDR1 SGHNT, CDR2 YYREEE (reference sequence). The CDR3 length is 14 residues.

The chain couples TRBV5-4 to TRBJ1-5, with a weak D call TRBD1 (5 bases). Trimming left V 4 bases short and J 4 bases short, with 12 bases between. The CDR3 runs 14 residues. The germline gives CDR1 SGHNT, CDR2 YYREEE (reference sequence). CDR3 amino acids: CASSTGLGNQPQHF. CDR3 in DNA: TGTGCCAGCAGCACAGGATTAGGGAATCAGCCCCAGCATTTT.

The gene calls are TRBV9 and TRBJ2-5; 10 bases align to TRBD2. After removal of 4 bases from V and 4 bases from J, the junction contained 10 bases not matched to a gene. Germline-derived CDR1 and CDR2 are SGDLS and YYNGEE. There are 16 residues in the CDR3. CDR3 sequence: CASSPDLAGVGETQYF. In DNA form, the CDR3 reads TGTGCCAGCAGCCCTGATCTAGCGGGAGTAGGAGAGACCCAGTACTTC.